This T cell receptor beta chain is drawn from a study of T cell changes during pregnancy in multiple sclerosis. Germline V gene lookup returns CDR1 MNHEY and CDR2 SMNVEV (reference sequence). The V and J ends lost 6 bases and 8 bases, in that order; junction bases with no gene match: 1. The CDR3 spans 13 residues. Measured with immunoSEQ multiplex PCR; TCRdb has only the in-frame clones, and not every one. The sample lists tens of thousands of clones, 92% occurring once. The sample was peripheral blood, taken in the first trimester of pregnancy. The chain is built from TRBV27 and TRBJ2-1, with 13 bases aligning to TRBD2. The sequence was obtained from a female donor with multiple sclerosis, enrolled in a pregnancy study. The CDR3 reads CASRLAGGYEQFF. The CDR3 DNA follows: TGTGCCAGCAGACTAGCGGGAGGGTATGAGCAGTTCTTC.